This entry describes one TCR beta chain. The antigen is not known. V lost 7 bases to trimming and J lost 7 bases; unmatched junction nucleotides: 12. Germline CDR1 is SQVTM and CDR2 is ANQGSEA. The CDR3 spans 14 residues. This specimen comes from a study of cytomegalovirus exposure and HLA in healthy donors. Overall study results and limits: The study designated roughly 150 TCR beta chains cytomegalovirus-associated. It has been reported that TCR beta sequences accurately predicted the HLA-A and HLA-B alleles of most subjects. In a later analysis, TCR beta V- and J-gene trimming showed a link to a missense DCLRE1C variant.

Use of 60 Vbeta and 13 Jbeta primers characterized the PCR. This table comes from immunoSEQ multiplex PCR, and its TCRdb copy is limited to in-frame clones, with some not included. The sample shows 80,000 to 130,000 clones, around 83% of them seen only once. The chain has TRBV29-1 and TRBJ2-1; 8 nucleotides match TRBD1. The material sequenced was PBMCs. The TCR comes from a woman younger than 30 in good health and CMV-seronegative. The CDR3 bases are TGCAGCGCCGACCGGGACAGGTCTTGGAATGAGCAGTTCTTC. It encodes CSADRDRSWNEQFF.